The entry below gives a single T cell receptor beta chain sequence along with its context. V lost 2 bases and J 4 bases, leaving 14 bases between the germline ends. CDR3 size: 14 residues. CDR1 and CDR2 from the germline V gene are DFQATT and SNEGSKA (reference sequence). Then a second PCR, running about 6 to 12 cycles, was carried out with a sample-barcoded 5' primer and a J-beta primer mix. TCRdb reprocessed the 5' RACE reads via MiXCR and lists one record per CDR3 protein. Of some 1.8 million distinct CDR3 sequences detected, approximately 40% appear once; the ten largest clones hold more than 20%. The sample comes from a study of blood T cells in healthy people across ages. About the study: There was about one barcoded beta molecule captured by template switching per two T cells.

The chain is built from TRBV20-1 and TRBJ1-1; D is ambiguous. The TCR sequence derives from a human donor in good health. The sequenced material came from blood. In nucleotides, the CDR3 is TGCAGTGCTAGACGTACACTGGGTTCCACTGAAGCTTTCTTT. Residues: CSARRTLGSTEAFF.